The present entry profiles one TCR beta chain with its context. Clones were read by immunoSEQ multiplex PCR, and TCRdb kept only the in-frame ones, dropping some. The data contain 4,500 to 6,000 clones, 65% to 70% of them singletons. The entry originates in a study of cytotoxic CD8 clonotypes in ibrutinib-treated CLL. V gave up 0 bases and J gave up 0 bases, with 6 bases separating them. This CDR3 is 15 amino acids long. In germline, CDR1 is SGHRS, CDR2 YFSETQ. The receptor was isolated from a human donor with chronic lymphocytic leukemia. The chain employs TRBV5-1 and TRBJ1-4, with D hard to call. Sequencing used PBMCs, obtained before ibrutinib treatment. This CDR3 is CASSLGESTNEKLFF. CDR3 DNA sequence: TGCGCCAGCAGCTTGGGAGAATCAACTAATGAAAAACTGTTTTTT.